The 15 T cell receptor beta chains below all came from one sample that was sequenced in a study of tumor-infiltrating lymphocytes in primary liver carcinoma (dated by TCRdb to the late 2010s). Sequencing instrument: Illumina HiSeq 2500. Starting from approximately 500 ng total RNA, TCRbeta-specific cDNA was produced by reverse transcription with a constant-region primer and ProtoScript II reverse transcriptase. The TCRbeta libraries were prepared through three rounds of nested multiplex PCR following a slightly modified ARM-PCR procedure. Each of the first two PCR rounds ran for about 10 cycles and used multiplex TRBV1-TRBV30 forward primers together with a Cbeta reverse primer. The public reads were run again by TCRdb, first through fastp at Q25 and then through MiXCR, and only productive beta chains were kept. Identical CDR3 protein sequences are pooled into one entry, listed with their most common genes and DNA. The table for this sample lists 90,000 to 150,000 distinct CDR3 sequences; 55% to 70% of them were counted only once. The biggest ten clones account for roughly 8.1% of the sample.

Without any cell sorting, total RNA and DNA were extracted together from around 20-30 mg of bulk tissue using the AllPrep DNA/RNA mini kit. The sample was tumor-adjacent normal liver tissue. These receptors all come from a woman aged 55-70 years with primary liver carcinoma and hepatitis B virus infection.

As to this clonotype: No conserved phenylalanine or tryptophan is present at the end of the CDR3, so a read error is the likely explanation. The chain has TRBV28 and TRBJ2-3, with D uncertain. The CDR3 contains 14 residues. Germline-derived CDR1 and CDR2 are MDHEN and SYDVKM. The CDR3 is CASCFVDYIDTQYS. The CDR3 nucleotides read TGTGCCAGCTGTTTTGTGGATTACATAGATACGCAGTATTCT.

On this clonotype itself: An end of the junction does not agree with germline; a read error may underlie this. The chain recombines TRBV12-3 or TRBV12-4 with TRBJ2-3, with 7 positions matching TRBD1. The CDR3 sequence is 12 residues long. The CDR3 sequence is CANRGITDTRYF. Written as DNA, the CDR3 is TGTGCCAACAGGGGTATCACAGATACGCGGTATTTT.

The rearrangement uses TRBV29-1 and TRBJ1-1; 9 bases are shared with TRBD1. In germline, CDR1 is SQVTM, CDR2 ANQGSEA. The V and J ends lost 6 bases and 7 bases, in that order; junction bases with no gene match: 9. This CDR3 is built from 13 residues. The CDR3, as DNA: TGCAGCGTCTACACAGGGGGCTCCTTTGAAGCTTTCTTT. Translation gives CSVYTGGSFEAFF.

In nucleotides, the CDR3 is TGTGCCAGTATTGGAAGGGGGCCCGTCGCCGGGGAGCTGTTTTTT. Its translation is CASIGRGPVAGELFF. V is TRBV19 and J is TRBJ2-2; TRBD1 aligns across 7 bases. Germline V gene sequence: CDR1 LNHDA, CDR2 SQIVND (reference sequence). Trimming at V came to 7 bases and at J to 6 bases, leaving 11 bases not matched to a gene. The CDR3 length is 15 residues. The full variable domain, completed using reference TRBV19 and TRBJ2-2, is DGGITQSPKYLFRKEGQNVTLSCEQNLNHDAMYWYRQDPGQGLRLIYYSQIVNDFQKGDIAEGYSVSREKKESFPLTVTSAQKNPTAFYLCASIGRGPVAGELFFGEGSRLTVL.

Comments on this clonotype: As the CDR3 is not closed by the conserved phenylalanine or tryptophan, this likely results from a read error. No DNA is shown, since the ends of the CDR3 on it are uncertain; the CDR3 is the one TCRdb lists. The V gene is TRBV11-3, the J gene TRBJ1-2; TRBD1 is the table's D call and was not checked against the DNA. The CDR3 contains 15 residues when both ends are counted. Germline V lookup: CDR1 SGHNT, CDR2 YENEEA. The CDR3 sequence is CASSPRPDRRYGHTL.

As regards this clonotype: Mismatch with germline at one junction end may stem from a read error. Written as DNA, the CDR3 is TGTGCCAGCGGTGAAGGAAGAGGGTTCGAGCAGTACTTC. The encoded protein is CASGEGRGFEQYF. V is TRBV6-1 and J is TRBJ2-7; D might be TRBD2 (5 bases). Germline CDR1 is MNHNS and CDR2 is SASEGT. This CDR3 is 13 amino acids long.

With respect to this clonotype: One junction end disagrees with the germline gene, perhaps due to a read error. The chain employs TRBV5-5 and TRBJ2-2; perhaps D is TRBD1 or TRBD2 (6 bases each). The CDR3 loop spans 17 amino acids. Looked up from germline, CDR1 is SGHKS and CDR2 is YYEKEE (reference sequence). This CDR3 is CASGPPGGPSNTGELFF. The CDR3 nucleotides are TGTGCCAGCGGCCCCCCCGGGGGCCCATCGAACACAGGGGAGCTGTTTTTT.

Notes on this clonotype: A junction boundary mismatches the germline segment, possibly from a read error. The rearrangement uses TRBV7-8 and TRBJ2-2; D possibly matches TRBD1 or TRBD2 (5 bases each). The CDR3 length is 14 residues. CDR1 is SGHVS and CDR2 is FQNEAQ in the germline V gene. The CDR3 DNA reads TGTGCCAGCAGCTTTCATGGGACGGCCGGGGAGCCGTTTTTT. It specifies CASSFHGTAGEPFF.

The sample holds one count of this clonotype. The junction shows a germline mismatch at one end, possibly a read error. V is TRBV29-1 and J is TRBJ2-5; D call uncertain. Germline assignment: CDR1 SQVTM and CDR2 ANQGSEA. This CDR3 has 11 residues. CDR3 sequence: CRVNTQETHYF. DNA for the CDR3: TGCAGAGTCAACACCCAAGAGACCCATTACTTC. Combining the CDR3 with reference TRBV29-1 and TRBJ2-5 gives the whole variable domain SAVISQKPSRDICQRGTSLTIQCQVDSQVTMMFWYRQQPGQSLTLIATANQGSEATYESGFVIDKFPISRPNLTFSTLTVSNMSPEDSSIYLCRVNTQETHYFGPGTRLLVL.

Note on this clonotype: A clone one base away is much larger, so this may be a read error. The CDR3 DNA reads as TGTGCCTGGAGACCGGGACGGCTAAGCAATGAGCAGTTCTTC. Its protein is CAWRPGRLSNEQFF. The V call is TRBV30, the J call TRBJ2-1, with D perhaps assigned TRBD1 or TRBD2 (5 bases each). CDR3 size: 14 residues. The V gene's germline CDR1 is GTSNPN and CDR2 SVGIG (reference sequence). V lost 3 bases and J 6 bases, leaving 15 bases between the germline ends.

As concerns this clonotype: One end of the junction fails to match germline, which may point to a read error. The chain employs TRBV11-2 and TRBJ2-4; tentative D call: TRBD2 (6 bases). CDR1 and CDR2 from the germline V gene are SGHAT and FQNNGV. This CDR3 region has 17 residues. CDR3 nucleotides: TGTGCCAGCGGCTTAGCGGCCGCAGGGTCCGTCAAAAACATTCATTACTTC. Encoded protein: CASGLAAAGSVKNIHYF.

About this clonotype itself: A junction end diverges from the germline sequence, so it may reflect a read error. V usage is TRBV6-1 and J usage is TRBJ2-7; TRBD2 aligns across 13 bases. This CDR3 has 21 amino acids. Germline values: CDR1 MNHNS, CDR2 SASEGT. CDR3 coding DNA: TGTGCCAGTAGTGACCCCCGCGGTACTAGCGGGAGGGGACCTCCCTTCTACGGGCAGTACTTC. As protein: CASSDPRGTSGRGPPFYGQYF.

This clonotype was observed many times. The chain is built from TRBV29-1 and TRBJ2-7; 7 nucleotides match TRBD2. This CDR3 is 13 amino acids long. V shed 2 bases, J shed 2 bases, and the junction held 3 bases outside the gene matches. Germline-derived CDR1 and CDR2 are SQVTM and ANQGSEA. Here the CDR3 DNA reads TGCAGCGTTGAACCTAGCGGTACCTACGAGCAGTACTTC. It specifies CSVEPSGTYEQYF.

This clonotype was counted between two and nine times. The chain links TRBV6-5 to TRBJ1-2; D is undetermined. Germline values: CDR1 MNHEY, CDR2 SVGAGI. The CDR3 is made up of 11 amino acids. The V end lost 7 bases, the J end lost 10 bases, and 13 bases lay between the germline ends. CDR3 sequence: CASIESGNYTF. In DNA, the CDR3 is TGTGCCAGCATCGAATCGGGGAACTACACCTTC.

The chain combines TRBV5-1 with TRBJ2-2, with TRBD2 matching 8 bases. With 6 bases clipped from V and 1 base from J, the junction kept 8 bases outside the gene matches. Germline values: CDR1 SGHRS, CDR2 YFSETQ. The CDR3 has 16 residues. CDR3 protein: CASNPLTSGNTGELFF. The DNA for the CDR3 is TGCGCCAGCAACCCCCTAACTAGCGGGAACACCGGGGAGCTGTTTTTT.